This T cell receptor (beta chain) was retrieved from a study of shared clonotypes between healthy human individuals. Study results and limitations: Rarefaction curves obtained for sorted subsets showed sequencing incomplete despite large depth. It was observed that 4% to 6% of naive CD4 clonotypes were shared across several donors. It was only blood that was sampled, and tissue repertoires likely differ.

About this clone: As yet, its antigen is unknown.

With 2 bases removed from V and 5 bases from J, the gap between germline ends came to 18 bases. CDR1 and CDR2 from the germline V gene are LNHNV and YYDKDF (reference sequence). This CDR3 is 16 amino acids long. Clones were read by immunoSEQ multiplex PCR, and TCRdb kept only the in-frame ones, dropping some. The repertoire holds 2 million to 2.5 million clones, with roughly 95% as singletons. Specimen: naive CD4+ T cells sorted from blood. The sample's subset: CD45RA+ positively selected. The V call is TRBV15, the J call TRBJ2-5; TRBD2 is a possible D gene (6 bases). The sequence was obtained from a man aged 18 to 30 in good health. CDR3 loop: CATSRSKGIGGETQYF. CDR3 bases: TGTGCCACCAGCAGATCAAAGGGGATTGGGGGGGAGACCCAGTACTTC.